This T cell receptor beta chain was sequenced during a study of T cells in Graves' hyperthyroidism and ophthalmopathy (dated by TCRdb to the late 2010s). General notes on the study: TCR V-J signatures able to tell the groups apart were searched for in a discovery cohort of 90 to 100 patients, of whom under 45 had Graves' ophthalmopathy and 57 had stable Graves' hyperthyroidism. After sampling, hyperthyroidism patients received methimazole starting at 30 mg daily, and ophthalmopathy patients received high-dose intravenous methylprednisolone. An independent validation cohort of around 19 hyperthyroidism patients and 17 patients who later progressed to ophthalmopathy tested prospective prediction of ophthalmopathy. TCR Vbeta CDR3 sequencing of 135 peripheral blood samples (43 ophthalmopathy, roughly 72 hyperthyroidism and roughly 17 progressor patients) is reported in the paper. In about 6 Graves' hyperthyroidism patients, the study also compared T-cell repertoires from thyroid tissue with T-cell repertoires from blood. The 75 to 100 discovery patients were randomly divided into training and test sets at a 7:3 ratio. Results and caveats for the whole study, not just this receptor: A 13 V-J signature model separated ophthalmopathy from stable hyperthyroidism, with roughly 88% sensitivity and approximately 81% specificity in cross-validation and 80%/75% in testing. In validation, progression to ophthalmopathy was predicted by the model with 55% to 71% sensitivity and 72% to 80% specificity, a median of 6.5 months before onset. Sample size was not statistically predetermined, and blinding of investigators to group allocation was not performed. Blood samples also contained most of the expanded thyroid clonotypes (frequency above 0.001), which suggests that blood repertoires may reflect thyroid immune responses.

CDR1 and CDR2 are read off the germline V gene (reference sequence) as LNHDA and SQIVND. Termini included, the CDR3 measures 8 amino acids. The TCR beta CDR3 regions were amplified from the RNA transcripts. A first-round RT-PCR of the TCR CDR3 used the HTBI primer set with the Qiagen OneStep RT-PCR kit. The libraries were constructed in a second round of multiplex PCR and then size-selected and purified. Libraries were sequenced paired-end with 100 bp reads on an Illumina HiSeq2000. The published analysis was carried out like this. SOAPnuke was used to process the raw data, with reads discarded if the reads contained adapters or uncalled bases, had a mean Phred below 15, or lacked an exact constant-primer or identifier match. COPE v1.2.5 was used to merge the high-quality paired reads, and each unique nucleotide sequence was defined as a clonotype. Clonotypes were aligned to IMGT TRBV, TRBD and TRBJ reference segments using MiTCR v1.1. The analysis included only V-J combinations with a frequency above 0.0001, which together covered 99.2% of the repertoires. A TCS score was defined as the ratio between F50 (clonal expansion) and ExV (chaos), using BLOSUM62-based TCRdist between CDR3 peptides within each V-J. Welch's t-statistics and random forest reduced 500 to 650 V-J features to 13, which were used in a naive Bayes classifier (R e1071). The Morisita-Horn index was used to measure how similar the thyroid and blood repertoires were. TCRdb took the public reads, trimmed them with fastp at Q25, ran MiXCR for clone calling and kept in-frame beta chains. A single entry per CDR3 protein holds the most common genes and DNA from its merged rows. The V and J calls follow TCRdb's processing rather than the paper's. The sample table contains 490,000 or so distinct CDR3 sequences; only one count was recorded for 40% to 50% of them. About 45% of the sample rests with the top ten.

The study excluded patients with uncontrolled infections, other autoimmune diseases, pregnancy or lactation. Diagnoses relied on clinical symptoms, serum thyroxine and TRAb, thyroid ultrasound and orbital computed tomography. Trizol reagent was used to extract total RNA, and RNA quality was then checked on an Agilent 2100 Bioanalyzer. This clonotype was recorded a few times. The antigen it binds to is not known. Since the CDR3 does not end with the conserved phenylalanine or tryptophan, this likely comes from a read error. Because the CDR3's place on the DNA is in doubt, the DNA is left out and the CDR3 is given as listed by TCRdb.

This sequence was found in an adult woman with Graves' disease, either hyperthyroidism or ophthalmopathy (not recorded which). Sequenced: peripheral blood or thyroid tissue (not recorded which). The rearranged segments are TRBV19 and TRBJ1-5. Here the CDR3 is given as CASSILQT.